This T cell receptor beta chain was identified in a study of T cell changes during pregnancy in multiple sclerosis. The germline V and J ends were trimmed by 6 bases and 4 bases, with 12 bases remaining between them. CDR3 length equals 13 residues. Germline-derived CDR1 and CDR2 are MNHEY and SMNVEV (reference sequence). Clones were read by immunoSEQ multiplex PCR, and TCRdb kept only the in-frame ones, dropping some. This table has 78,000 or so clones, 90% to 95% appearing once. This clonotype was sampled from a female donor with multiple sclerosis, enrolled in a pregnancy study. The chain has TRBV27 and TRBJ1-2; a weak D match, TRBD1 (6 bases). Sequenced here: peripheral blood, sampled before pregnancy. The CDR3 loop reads CASRPLGAYGYTF. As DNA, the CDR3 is TGTGCCAGCAGACCGTTGGGGGCCTATGGCTACACCTTC.